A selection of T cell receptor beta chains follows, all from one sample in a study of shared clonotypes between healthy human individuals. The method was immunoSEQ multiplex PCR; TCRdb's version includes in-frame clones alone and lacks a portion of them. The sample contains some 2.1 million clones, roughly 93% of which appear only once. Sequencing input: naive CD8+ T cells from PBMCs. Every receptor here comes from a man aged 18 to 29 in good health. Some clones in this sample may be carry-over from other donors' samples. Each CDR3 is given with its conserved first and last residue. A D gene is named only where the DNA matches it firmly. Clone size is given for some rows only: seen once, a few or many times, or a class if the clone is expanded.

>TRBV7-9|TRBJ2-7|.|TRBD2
TGTGCCAGCAGCTTCCCCCCCAGCGGGGCCTACGAGCAGTACTTC
CASSFPPSGAYEQYF
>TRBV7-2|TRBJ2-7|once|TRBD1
TGTGCCAGCAGCTTTCACCCGGGACAGTCCTACGAGCAGTACTTC
CASSFHPGQSYEQYF
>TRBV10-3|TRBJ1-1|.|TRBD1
TGTGCCATCAGTGGTCACAGGGGGTCCCCCCAGGGGTCTGAAGCTTTCTTT
CAISGHRGSPQGSEAFF
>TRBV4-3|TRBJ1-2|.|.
TGCGCCAGCAGCCCCTGGGACCTCACCGAGGGCTACACCTTC
CASSPWDLTEGYTF
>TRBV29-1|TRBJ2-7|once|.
TGCAGCGTGTCGGACACCTCCTACGAGCAGTACTTC
CSVSDTSYEQYF
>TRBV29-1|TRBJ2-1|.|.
TGCAGCGCCTCGGGAGCCAATGAGCAGTTCTTC
CSASGANEQFF
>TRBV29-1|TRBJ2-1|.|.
TGCAGCGTTCTGGGAAATCGGAACAATGAGCAGTTCTTC
CSVLGNRNNEQFF
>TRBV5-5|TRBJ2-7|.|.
TGTGCCAGCAGATCGAGACAGGCCTACGAGCAGTACTTC
CASRSRQAYEQYF
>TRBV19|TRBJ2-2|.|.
TGTGCCAGTTTCGACAGGAGGAACACCGGGGAGCTGTTTTTT
CASFDRRNTGELFF
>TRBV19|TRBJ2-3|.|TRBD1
TGTGCCAGTAGTATTACACGACAGGGCGTGACAGATACGCAGTATTTT
CASSITRQGVTDTQYF
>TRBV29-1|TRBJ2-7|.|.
TGCAGCGTTGAGGAGTCCTACGAGCAGTACTTC
CSVEESYEQYF
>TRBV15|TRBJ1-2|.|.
TGTGCCACCAGCAGCGGACTCGAAATGTATGGCTACACCTTC
CATSSGLEMYGYTF
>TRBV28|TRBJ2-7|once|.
TGTGCCAGCAGCCGATTTGAATACGAGCAGTACTTC
CASSRFEYEQYF
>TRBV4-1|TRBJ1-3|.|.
TGCGCCAGCAGCGACGCCCCCCCGCCCCAAAGAGGAAACACCATATATTTT
CASSDAPPPQRGNTIYF
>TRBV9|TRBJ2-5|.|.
TGTGCCAGCAGCGTTGGGCGGATGGGCCAGGAGACCCAGTACTTC
CASSVGRMGQETQYF
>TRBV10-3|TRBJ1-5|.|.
TGTGCCATCAGTGAGTCATTGGGATATAGCAATCAGCCCCAGCATTTT
CAISESLGYSNQPQHF